This T cell receptor beta chain was observed in a study of control samples from healthy donors and cancer patients. Measured with immunoSEQ multiplex PCR; TCRdb has only the in-frame clones, and not every one. The sample holds fewer than 25,000 clones, roughly 84% seen once. Germline V gives CDR1 KGHDR, CDR2 SFDVKD. This CDR3 has 16 amino acids. V trimming: 0 bases; J trimming: 5 bases; junction bases outside the gene matches: 7. The sequence was obtained from a man aged 60-69 years with head and neck cancer. This chain joins TRBV24-1 and TRBJ2-5; 8 nucleotides align to TRBD1. The source material was PBMCs. The CDR3 reads CATSDLTAGGRETQYF. In DNA, the CDR3 is TGTGCCACCAGTGATTTGACGGCAGGGGGCCGCGAGACCCAGTACTTC.